This T cell receptor (beta chain) was recorded in a study of a mutant IDH1 vaccine in newly diagnosed glioma. Study-wide background: Across weeks 1, 3, 5, 7, 11, 15, 19 and 23, patients received a vaccination each time, eight in all. Vaccine dosing followed radiotherapy by 4-6 weeks, or accompanied temozolomide cycles.

Time point here: week 11, during vaccination. Each vaccine dose was 300 ug of mutant IDH1 20-mer peptide, with topical imiquimod. Profiling relied on immunoSEQ multiplex PCR, and the TCRdb table lists in-frame clones only, not all of them. The sample contains roughly 60,000 clones, 70% to 85% of which appear only once. Losses at the gene ends were 5 bases for V and 3 bases for J; bases not matched to a gene: 6. Germline V gives CDR1 MNHNY, CDR2 SVGAGI (reference sequence). CDR3 length: 14 amino acids. Comments on this clone: Its target is not known.

This receptor was obtained from a man aged 30 to 45 with glioma. The sequences come from PBMCs, collected from a glioma patient whose treatment included an IDH1 peptide vaccine. The chain combines TRBV6-6 with TRBJ2-5; 7 bases fit TRBD2. Written as DNA, the CDR3 is TGTGCCAGCAGTCGGACCCTAGCGGAAGAGACCCAGTACTTC. This gives the protein CASSRTLAEETQYF.